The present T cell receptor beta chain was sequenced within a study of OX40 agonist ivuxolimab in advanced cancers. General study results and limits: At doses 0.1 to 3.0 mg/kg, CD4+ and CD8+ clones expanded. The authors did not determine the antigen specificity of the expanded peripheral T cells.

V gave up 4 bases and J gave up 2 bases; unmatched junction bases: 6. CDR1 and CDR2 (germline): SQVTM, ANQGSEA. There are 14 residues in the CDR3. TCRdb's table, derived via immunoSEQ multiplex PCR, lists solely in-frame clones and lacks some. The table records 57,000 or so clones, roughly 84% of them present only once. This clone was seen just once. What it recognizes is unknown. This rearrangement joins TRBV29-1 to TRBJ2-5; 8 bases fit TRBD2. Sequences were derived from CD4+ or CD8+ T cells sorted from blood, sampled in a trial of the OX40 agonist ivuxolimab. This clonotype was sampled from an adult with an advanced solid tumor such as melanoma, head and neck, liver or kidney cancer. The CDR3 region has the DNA TGCAGCGTTGGGCTCGCGGGGGGTCAAGAGACCCAGTACTTC. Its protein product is CSVGLAGGQETQYF.